This is a list of T cell receptor beta chains from one sample in a study of T cell changes during pregnancy in multiple sclerosis. Clones were sequenced by immunoSEQ multiplex PCR, and TCRdb holds only the in-frame ones, with some missing. Among 35,000 to 55,000 clones listed, 80% to 95% were seen once. Specimen: CD4+ T cells from peripheral blood mononuclear cells, collected before pregnancy. All receptors derive from a female donor with multiple sclerosis, enrolled in a pregnancy study. Each CDR3 is given with its conserved first and last residue. Each record gives: CDR3 protein, CDR3 DNA, D gene, clone size, V gene, J gene. A D gene is named only where the DNA matches it firmly. Size values are once, few and many counts, or a class for expanded clones, and some rows have none.

CDR3 protein: CASSLNRGGYTF
CDR3 DNA: TGCGCCAGCAGCTTGAACAGGGGCGGCTACACCTTC
D gene: TRBD1
clone size: .
V gene: TRBV5-1
J gene: TRBJ1-2

CDR3 protein: CASSSGGAGSGYTF
CDR3 DNA: TGTGCCAGCAGCTCGGGGGGGGCAGGGAGTGGCTACACCTTC
D gene: .
clone size: .
V gene: TRBV5-5
J gene: TRBJ1-2

CDR3 protein: CASSEGTGSNSPLHF
CDR3 DNA: TGTGCCAGCAGCGAGGGGACAGGGAGTAATTCACCCCTCCACTTT
D gene: TRBD1
clone size: few
V gene: TRBV9
J gene: TRBJ1-6

CDR3 protein: CASSLGTGAQETQYF
CDR3 DNA: TGTGCCAGCAGTTTAGGGACAGGGGCGCAAGAGACCCAGTACTTC
D gene: TRBD1
clone size: .
V gene: TRBV28
J gene: TRBJ2-5

CDR3 protein: CASSLLTSGGLSYEQYF
CDR3 DNA: TGTGCCAGCAGCTTATTGACTAGCGGGGGGCTAAGCTACGAGCAGTACTTC
D gene: TRBD2
clone size: .
V gene: TRBV5-6
J gene: TRBJ2-7

CDR3 protein: CSAHRGTGLFF
CDR3 DNA: TGCAGTGCTCACAGGGGAACGGGACTGTTTTTT
D gene: TRBD1
clone size: .
V gene: TRBV20-1
J gene: TRBJ1-4

CDR3 protein: CASEDTGGADTQYF
CDR3 DNA: TGTGCCAGCGAAGATACAGGGGGCGCAGATACGCAGTATTTT
D gene: TRBD1
clone size: .
V gene: TRBV6-5
J gene: TRBJ2-3

CDR3 protein: CASSPNSETEAFF
CDR3 DNA: TGTGCCAGCTCCCCGAATAGTGAAACTGAAGCTTTCTTT
D gene: .
clone size: .
V gene: TRBV18
J gene: TRBJ1-1

CDR3 protein: CASSFWRAGYEQYF
CDR3 DNA: TGTGCCAGCAGTTTTTGGAGGGCAGGCTACGAGCAGTACTTC
D gene: .
clone size: .
V gene: TRBV28
J gene: TRBJ2-7

CDR3 protein: CASSQAAGGVGELFF
CDR3 DNA: TGTGCCAGCAGCCAAGCGGCGGGAGGGGTCGGGGAGCTGTTTTTT
D gene: TRBD2
clone size: .
V gene: TRBV7-3
J gene: TRBJ2-2

CDR3 protein: CASSLDRGYGYTF
CDR3 DNA: TGCGCCAGCAGCTTGGACAGGGGGTATGGCTACACCTTC
D gene: TRBD1
clone size: .
V gene: TRBV5-1
J gene: TRBJ1-2

CDR3 protein: CASKDRGGYQETQYF
CDR3 DNA: TGTGCCAGCAAGGACAGGGGAGGTTATCAAGAGACCCAGTACTTC
D gene: TRBD1
clone size: .
V gene: TRBV2
J gene: TRBJ2-5

CDR3 protein: CSVSSGKQGYTF
CDR3 DNA: TGCAGCGTTTCTTCAGGGAAGCAGGGCTACACCTTC
D gene: .
clone size: .
V gene: TRBV29-1
J gene: TRBJ1-2

CDR3 protein: CASSLSSGSTGETEAFF
CDR3 DNA: TGCGCCAGCAGCTTGAGTTCTGGCTCCACAGGGGAAACTGAAGCTTTCTTT
D gene: TRBD1
clone size: once
V gene: TRBV5-1
J gene: TRBJ1-1

CDR3 protein: CAWGETNEKLFF
CDR3 DNA: TGTGCCTGGGGAGAGACTAATGAAAAACTGTTTTTT
D gene: .
clone size: few
V gene: TRBV30
J gene: TRBJ1-4

CDR3 protein: CASSIDWSRTGDQPQHF
CDR3 DNA: TGTGCCAGTAGTATAGATTGGTCTCGGACAGGGGATCAGCCCCAGCATTTT
D gene: TRBD1
clone size: .
V gene: TRBV19
J gene: TRBJ1-5

CDR3 protein: CASSGAPGTGVNRETQYF
CDR3 DNA: TGTGCCAGCAGTGGGGCGCCCGGGACAGGGGTTAATAGGGAGACCCAGTACTTC
D gene: TRBD1
clone size: .
V gene: TRBV25-1
J gene: TRBJ2-5

CDR3 protein: CASSQRQYGTDTQYF
CDR3 DNA: TGCGCCAGCAGCCAACGACAGTACGGGACAGATACGCAGTATTTT
D gene: .
clone size: .
V gene: TRBV4-1
J gene: TRBJ2-3

CDR3 protein: CASSGQNLGYNEQFF
CDR3 DNA: TGTGCCAGCAGCGGACAGAATTTGGGGTACAATGAGCAGTTCTTC
D gene: .
clone size: once
V gene: TRBV9
J gene: TRBJ2-1

CDR3 protein: CASSQDPRLAGSYEQYF
CDR3 DNA: TGCGCCAGCAGCCAAGATCCTCGGCTAGCGGGATCCTACGAGCAGTACTTC
D gene: TRBD2
clone size: .
V gene: TRBV4-1
J gene: TRBJ2-7

CDR3 protein: CASSLPTPGGGYTF
CDR3 DNA: TGTGCCAGCAGCTTGCCTACCCCGGGTGGTGGCTACACCTTC
D gene: .
clone size: .
V gene: TRBV5-8
J gene: TRBJ1-2

CDR3 protein: CASSIQSRDPYEQYF
CDR3 DNA: TGTGCCAGCAGTATCCAGTCGCGGGACCCCTACGAGCAGTACTTC
D gene: .
clone size: .
V gene: TRBV6-6
J gene: TRBJ2-7

CDR3 protein: CASSEAGRGRLAPKAGELFF
CDR3 DNA: TGTGCCAGCAGTGAAGCCGGGCGGGGGCGGCTAGCGCCAAAAGCCGGGGAGCTGTTTTTT
D gene: .
clone size: once
V gene: TRBV6-1
J gene: TRBJ2-2

CDR3 protein: CASRLRTGGDEQYF
CDR3 DNA: TGTGCCAGCAGACTCCGGACAGGGGGCGACGAGCAGTACTTC
D gene: TRBD1
clone size: .
V gene: TRBV28
J gene: TRBJ2-7

CDR3 protein: CASSPRVQPQHF
CDR3 DNA: TGTGCCAGCAGTCCCCGGGTCCAGCCCCAGCATTTT
D gene: .
clone size: .
V gene: TRBV2
J gene: TRBJ1-5

CDR3 protein: CASSLGQGNYGYTF
CDR3 DNA: TGTGCCAGCAGCTTGGGACAGGGAAACTATGGCTACACCTTC
D gene: TRBD1
clone size: .
V gene: TRBV7-2
J gene: TRBJ1-2

CDR3 protein: CASSLRGGRGLLNEQFF
CDR3 DNA: TGTGCCAGCAGCTTAAGGGGAGGCAGGGGGCTTCTCAATGAGCAGTTCTTC
D gene: TRBD1
clone size: .
V gene: TRBV7-9
J gene: TRBJ2-1

CDR3 protein: CASSPQLQTGHGYTF
CDR3 DNA: TGTGCCAGTAGTCCCCAACTCCAGACAGGGCATGGCTACACCTTC
D gene: TRBD1
clone size: .
V gene: TRBV19
J gene: TRBJ1-2

CDR3 protein: CASSWLTSPTAYEQYF
CDR3 DNA: TGTGCCAGCAGCTGGTTGACTAGCCCAACGGCCTACGAGCAGTACTTC
D gene: TRBD2
clone size: .
V gene: TRBV5-4
J gene: TRBJ2-7

CDR3 protein: CASSSPTQGLSINYGYTF
CDR3 DNA: TGTGCCAGCAGCTCCCCTACTCAGGGACTTTCAATTAACTATGGCTACACCTTC
D gene: .
clone size: .
V gene: TRBV11-3
J gene: TRBJ1-2

CDR3 protein: CASSRGTTSYNEQFF
CDR3 DNA: TGTGCCAGCAGCAGAGGGACTACCTCCTACAATGAGCAGTTCTTC
D gene: TRBD2
clone size: .
V gene: TRBV7-7
J gene: TRBJ2-1

CDR3 protein: CAISELAGISTDTQYF
CDR3 DNA: TGTGCCATCAGTGAGTTAGCGGGGATAAGCACAGATACGCAGTATTTT
D gene: TRBD2
clone size: .
V gene: TRBV10-3
J gene: TRBJ2-3

CDR3 protein: CASGVGGRDREGYTF
CDR3 DNA: TGTGCTAGTGGTGTGGGTGGGCGGGACAGGGAAGGCTACACCTTC
D gene: TRBD1
clone size: .
V gene: TRBV12-5
J gene: TRBJ1-2

CDR3 protein: CASSPPLLWDRGRSNQPQHF
CDR3 DNA: TGTGCCAGCAGCCCCCCTCTTCTATGGGACAGGGGCAGGAGCAATCAGCCCCAGCATTTT
D gene: TRBD1
clone size: .
V gene: TRBV28
J gene: TRBJ1-5

CDR3 protein: CASAGSGANVLTF
CDR3 DNA: TGTGCCAGTGCGGGCTCTGGGGCCAACGTCCTGACTTTC
D gene: .
clone size: .
V gene: TRBV19
J gene: TRBJ2-6